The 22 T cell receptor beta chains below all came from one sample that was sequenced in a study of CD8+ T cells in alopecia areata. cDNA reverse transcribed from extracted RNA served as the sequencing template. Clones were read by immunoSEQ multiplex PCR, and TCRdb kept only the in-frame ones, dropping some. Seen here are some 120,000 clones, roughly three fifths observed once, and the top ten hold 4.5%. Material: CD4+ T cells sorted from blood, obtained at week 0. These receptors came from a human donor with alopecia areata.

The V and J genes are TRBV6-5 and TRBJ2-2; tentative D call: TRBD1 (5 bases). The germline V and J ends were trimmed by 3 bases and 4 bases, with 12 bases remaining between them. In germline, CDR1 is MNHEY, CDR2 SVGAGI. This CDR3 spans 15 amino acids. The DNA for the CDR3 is TGTGCCAGCAGTTATGAACAGGCTGGCACCGGGGAGCTGTTTTTT. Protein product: CASSYEQAGTGELFF.

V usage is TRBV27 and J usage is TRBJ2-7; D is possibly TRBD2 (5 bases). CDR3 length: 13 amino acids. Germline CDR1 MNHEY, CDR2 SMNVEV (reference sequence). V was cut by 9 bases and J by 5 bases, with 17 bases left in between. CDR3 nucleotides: TGTGCCAGTTCGAGGAGTTTGAGGGACGAGCAGTACTTC. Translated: CASSRSLRDEQYF.

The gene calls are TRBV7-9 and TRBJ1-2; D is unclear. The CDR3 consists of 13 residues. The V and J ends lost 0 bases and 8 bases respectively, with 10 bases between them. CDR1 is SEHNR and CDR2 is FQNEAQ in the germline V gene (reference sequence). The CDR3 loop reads CASSLATEGGYTF. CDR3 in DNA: TGTGCCAGCAGCTTAGCCACGGAAGGCGGCTACACCTTC.

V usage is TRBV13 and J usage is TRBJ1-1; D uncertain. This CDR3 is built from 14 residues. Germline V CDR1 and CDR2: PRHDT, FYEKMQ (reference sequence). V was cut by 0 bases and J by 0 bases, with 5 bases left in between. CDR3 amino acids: CASSLGQLNTEAFF. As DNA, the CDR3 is TGTGCCAGCAGCTTAGGACAGTTGAACACTGAAGCTTTCTTT.

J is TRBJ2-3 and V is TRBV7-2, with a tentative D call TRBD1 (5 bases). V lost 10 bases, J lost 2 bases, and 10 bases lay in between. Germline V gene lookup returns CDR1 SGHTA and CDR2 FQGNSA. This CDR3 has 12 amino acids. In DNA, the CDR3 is TGTGCCAATCTAGGGGCCACAGATACGCAGTATTTT. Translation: CANLGATDTQYF.

CDR3 bases: TGTGCCAGCAGCTTGGATGGACAGTCTATGTTTTTT. Its protein is CASSLDGQSMFF. J is TRBJ1-4 and V is TRBV7-2, with D perhaps TRBD1 (6 bases). This CDR3 comprises 12 residues. The V end was cut by 3 bases, the J end by 15 bases, with 14 bases between. The germline CDR1 and CDR2 sequences are SGHTA and FQGNSA.

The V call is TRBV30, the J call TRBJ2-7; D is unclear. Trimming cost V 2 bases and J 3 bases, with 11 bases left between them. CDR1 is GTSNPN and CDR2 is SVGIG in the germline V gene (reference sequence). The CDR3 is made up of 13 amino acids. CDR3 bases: TGTGCCTGGAGTCGTCAGGAGCTCTACGAGCAGTACTTC. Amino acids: CAWSRQELYEQYF.

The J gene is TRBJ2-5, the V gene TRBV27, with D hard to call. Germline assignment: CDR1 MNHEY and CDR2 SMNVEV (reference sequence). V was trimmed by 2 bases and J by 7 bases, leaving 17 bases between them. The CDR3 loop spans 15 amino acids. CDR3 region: CASSLGGSTPGTQYF. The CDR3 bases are TGTGCCAGCAGTTTAGGCGGCAGTACTCCGGGGACCCAGTACTTC.

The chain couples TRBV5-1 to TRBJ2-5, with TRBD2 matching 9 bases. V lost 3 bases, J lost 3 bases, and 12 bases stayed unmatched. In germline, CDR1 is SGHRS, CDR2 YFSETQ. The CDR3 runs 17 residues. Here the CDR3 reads CASSSYSGTSLEETQYF. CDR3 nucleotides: TGCGCCAGCAGCTCATACTCCGGGACTAGCCTCGAAGAGACCCAGTACTTC.

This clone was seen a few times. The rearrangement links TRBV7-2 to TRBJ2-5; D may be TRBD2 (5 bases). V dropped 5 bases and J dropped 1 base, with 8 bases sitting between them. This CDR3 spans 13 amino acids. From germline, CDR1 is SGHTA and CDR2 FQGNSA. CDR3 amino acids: CASSRDFQETQYF. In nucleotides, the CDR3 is TGTGCCAGCAGCCGGGATTTCCAAGAGACCCAGTACTTC.

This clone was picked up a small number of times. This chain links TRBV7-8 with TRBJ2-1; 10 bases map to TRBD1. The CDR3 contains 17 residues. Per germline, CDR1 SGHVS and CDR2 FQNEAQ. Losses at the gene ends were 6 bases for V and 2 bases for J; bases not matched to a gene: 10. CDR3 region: CASRLGLGTGAYNEQFF. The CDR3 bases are TGTGCCAGCAGGCTGGGGCTCGGGACAGGGGCCTACAATGAGCAGTTCTTC.

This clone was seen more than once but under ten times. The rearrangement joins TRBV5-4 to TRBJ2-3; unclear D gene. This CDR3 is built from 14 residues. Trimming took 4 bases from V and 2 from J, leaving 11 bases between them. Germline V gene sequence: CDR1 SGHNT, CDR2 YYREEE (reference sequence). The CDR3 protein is CASSPDQNTDTQYF. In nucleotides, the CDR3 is TGTGCCAGCAGCCCGGATCAAAACACAGATACGCAGTATTTT.

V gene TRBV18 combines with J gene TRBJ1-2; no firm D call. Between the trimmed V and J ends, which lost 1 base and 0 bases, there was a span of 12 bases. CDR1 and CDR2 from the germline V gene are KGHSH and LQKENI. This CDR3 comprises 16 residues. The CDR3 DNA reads TGTGCCAGCTCACCACTCGCTCAAGCATCTAACTATGGCTACACCTTC. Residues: CASSPLAQASNYGYTF.

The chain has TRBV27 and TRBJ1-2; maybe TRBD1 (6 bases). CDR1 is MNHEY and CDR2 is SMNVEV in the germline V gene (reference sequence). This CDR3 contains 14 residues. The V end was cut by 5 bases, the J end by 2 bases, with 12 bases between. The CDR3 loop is CASSKQGLNYGYTF. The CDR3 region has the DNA TGTGCCAGCAGTAAACAGGGCTTAAACTATGGCTACACCTTC.

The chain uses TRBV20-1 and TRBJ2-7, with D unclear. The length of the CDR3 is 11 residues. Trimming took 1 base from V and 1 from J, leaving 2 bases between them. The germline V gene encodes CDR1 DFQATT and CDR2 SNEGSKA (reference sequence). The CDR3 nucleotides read TGCAGTGCTAGAGCGTCCTACGAGCAGTACTTC. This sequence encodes CSARASYEQYF.

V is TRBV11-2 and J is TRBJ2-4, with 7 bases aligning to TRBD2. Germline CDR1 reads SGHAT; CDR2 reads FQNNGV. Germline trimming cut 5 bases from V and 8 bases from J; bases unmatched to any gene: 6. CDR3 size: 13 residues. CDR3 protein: CASSTGGRDIQYF. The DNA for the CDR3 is TGTGCCAGCAGCACGGGAGGCAGGGACATTCAGTACTTC.

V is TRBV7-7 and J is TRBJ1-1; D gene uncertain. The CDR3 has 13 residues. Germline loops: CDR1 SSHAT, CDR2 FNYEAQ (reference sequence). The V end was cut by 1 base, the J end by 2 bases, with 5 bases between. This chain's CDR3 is CASSLDRNTEAFF. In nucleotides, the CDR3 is TGTGCCAGCAGCTTAGACAGAAACACTGAAGCTTTCTTT.

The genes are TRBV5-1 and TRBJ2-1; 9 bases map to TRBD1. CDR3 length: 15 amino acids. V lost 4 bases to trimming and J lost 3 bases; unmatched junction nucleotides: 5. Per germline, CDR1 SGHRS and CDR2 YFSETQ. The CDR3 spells CASSAGGQGYNEQFF. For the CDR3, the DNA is TGCGCCAGCAGCGCAGGGGGACAGGGCTACAATGAGCAGTTCTTC.

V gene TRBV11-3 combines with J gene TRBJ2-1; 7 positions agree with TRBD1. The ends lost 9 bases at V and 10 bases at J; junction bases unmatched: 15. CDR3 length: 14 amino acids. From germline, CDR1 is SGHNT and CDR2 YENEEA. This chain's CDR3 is CARTQTRTGDEQFF. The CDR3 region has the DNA TGTGCCAGGACCCAGACTCGCACAGGGGACGAGCAGTTCTTC.

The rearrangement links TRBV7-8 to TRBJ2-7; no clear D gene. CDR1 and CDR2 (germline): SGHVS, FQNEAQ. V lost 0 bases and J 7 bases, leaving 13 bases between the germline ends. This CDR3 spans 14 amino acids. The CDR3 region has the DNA TGTGCCAGCAGCTTAGCCACTCTTACGTGGGAGCAGTACTTC. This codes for CASSLATLTWEQYF.

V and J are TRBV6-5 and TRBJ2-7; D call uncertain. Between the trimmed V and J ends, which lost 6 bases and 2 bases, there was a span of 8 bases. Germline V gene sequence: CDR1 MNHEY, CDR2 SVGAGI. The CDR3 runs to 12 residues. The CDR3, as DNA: TGTGCCAGCAGGGGTGGAGCCTACGAGCAGTACTTC. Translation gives CASRGGAYEQYF.

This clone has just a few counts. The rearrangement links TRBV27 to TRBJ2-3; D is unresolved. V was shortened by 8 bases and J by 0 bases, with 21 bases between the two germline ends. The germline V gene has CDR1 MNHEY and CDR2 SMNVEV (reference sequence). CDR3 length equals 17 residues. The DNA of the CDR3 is TGTGCCAGCCACTCGACTGTACACCACGCCAGCACAGATACGCAGTATTTT. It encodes CASHSTVHHASTDTQYF.